This entry is about one TCR beta chain. The antigen is unknown. A read error may explain this, as a much larger clone is one base away. The data derive from a study of post-analysis software for immune sequencing data. Turning to the study itself: Relapsing-remitting, secondary progressive and progressive-relapsing courses of multiple sclerosis were included.

Notes on the study in general: F measure grouped same-batch samples tightly together. Versus controls, multiple sclerosis patients showed significantly lower diversity (normalized Chao1). Five TRBV segments, including TRBV5-6, TRBV5-1 and TRBV20-1, were more frequent in patients than controls.

TCR beta cDNA libraries had unique molecular identifiers. A single record per CDR3 protein comes from TCRdb applying MiXCR to the PCR reads. The sample has hundreds of thousands of distinct CDR3 sequences, roughly 45% seen once. The CDR3 covers 15 residues. Germline CDR1 SGHVS, CDR2 FNYEAQ. Sequenced: blood. The receptor was derived from a girl between 5 and 17 years old with multiple sclerosis. The chain recombines TRBV7-6 with TRBJ2-3; D is possibly TRBD1 (6 bases). CDR3 protein: CASSLAEGESDTRYF. In nucleotides, the CDR3 is TGTGCCAGCAGCTTAGCCGAGGGGGAATCAGATACGCGGTATTTT.